What follows are 21 T cell receptor beta chains derived from one specimen sequenced in a study of T-cell reconstitution after alpha-beta-depleted transplantation in children. The TCRbeta library was prepared with unique molecular identifiers. In TCRdb, the PCR reads were re-called with MiXCR into one record per CDR3 protein. The sample has fewer than 700,000 distinct CDR3 sequences, over 10% seen once. This specimen was PBMCs, mostly from graft donor cells, taken 360 days after TCRalphabeta/CD19-depleted stem cell transplant. These receptors were obtained from a male patient younger than 18 who had a stem cell transplant for acute myeloid leukemia, so the T cells may come from the graft donor.

Many counts were recorded for this clonotype. The chain is built from TRBV18 and TRBJ2-7, with TRBD2 matching 9 bases. J was trimmed by 4 bases and V by 5 bases; bases with no gene match: 6. Germline assignment: CDR1 KGHSH and CDR2 LQKENI. The CDR3 loop spans 14 amino acids. The CDR3 is CASSTGTSTYEQYF. CDR3 sequence (DNA): TGTGCCAGCTCAACCGGGACTAGCACGTACGAGCAGTACTTC.

This clonotype turned up a few times. The chain has TRBV6-2 or TRBV6-3 and TRBJ2-1; 16 bases agree with TRBD2. CDR3 length: 14 residues. Trimming took 7 bases from V and 15 from J; bases not matched to a gene: 9. Germline V gene data show CDR1 as MNHEY and CDR2 as SVGEGT. The CDR3 reads CASTLGTSGRALFF. The CDR3 DNA reads as TGTGCCAGCACCCTAGGGACTAGCGGGAGGGCCCTGTTCTTC.

The chain employs TRBV6-6 and TRBJ2-7; no clear D. V was cut by 2 bases and J by 6 bases, with 5 bases left in between. This CDR3 comprises 11 residues. Germline-derived CDR1 and CDR2 are MNHNY and SVGAGI (reference sequence). In DNA form, the CDR3 reads TGTGCCAGCAGTTACGGCGGCGAGCAGTACTTC. Translating it yields CASSYGGEQYF.

The V gene is TRBV28, the J gene TRBJ1-5, with unresolved D. CDR3 length: 15 residues. Germline values: CDR1 MDHEN, CDR2 SYDVKM. Trimming removed 5 bases from V and 1 base from J, with 12 bases in between. CDR3 bases: TGTGCCAGCAGTCTAGGGAGATCGAGCAATCAGCCCCAGCATTTT. Residues: CASSLGRSSNQPQHF.

This clonotype was counted ten times or more. The chain has TRBV29-1 and TRBJ2-7, with 11 bases lining up with TRBD2. V shed 6 bases, J shed 6 bases, and the junction held 10 bases outside the gene matches. Germline V gene lookup returns CDR1 SQVTM and CDR2 ANQGSEA. The CDR3 spans 14 residues. The CDR3 region has the DNA TGCAGCGTCCTCGTACTACTAGCGGGAGTCGAGCAGTACTTC. It codes for CSVLVLLAGVEQYF.

This clonotype has more than one count but fewer than ten. One end of the junction does not line up with germline, which may come from a read error. The genes are TRBV10-3 and TRBJ2-7, with TRBD2 identical over 7 bases. Germline CDR1 ENHRY, CDR2 SYGVKD. This CDR3 is built from 13 residues. The CDR3 DNA is TGTGCCGTCAGACGGTGGGGAGGGGCCGAGCAGTACTTC. Protein product: CAVRRWGGAEQYF.

This clonotype was seen at least ten times. The rearrangement links TRBV28 to TRBJ2-5, with D unclear. This CDR3 is built from 13 residues. Trimming removed 5 bases from V and 3 bases from J, with 10 bases in between. Per germline, CDR1 MDHEN and CDR2 SYDVKM. The CDR3 spells CASSPSSKETQYF. In DNA, the CDR3 is TGTGCCAGCAGTCCATCTAGTAAAGAGACCCAGTACTTC.

This clonotype was observed a few times. This chain links TRBV10-3 with TRBJ1-3, with D unclear. CDR3 length: 13 residues. Germline-derived CDR1 and CDR2 are ENHRY and SYGVKD. Trimming pared 10 bases from V and 0 bases from J, leaving 10 bases between. The CDR3, as DNA: TGTGCCACGGGAGGAGACTCTGGAAACACCATATATTTT. Translated, it gives CATGGDSGNTIYF.

The V gene is TRBV24-1, the J gene TRBJ2-3; TRBD1 aligns across 7 bases. CDR1 is KGHDR and CDR2 is SFDVKD in the germline V gene. The CDR3 is made up of 16 amino acids. The junction had 6 bases not matched to a gene; V was cut back by 3 bases and J by 1 base. CDR3 loop: CATSDIGQVRTDTQYF. The CDR3 DNA reads TGTGCCACCAGTGATATAGGACAGGTTCGCACAGATACGCAGTATTTT.

This chain joins TRBV5-1 and TRBJ2-2, with TRBD2 identical over 8 bases. Germline V lookup: CDR1 SGHRS, CDR2 YFSETQ. After removal of 6 bases from V and 5 bases from J, the junction contained 9 bases not matched to a gene. This CDR3 region has 15 residues. The CDR3 region is CASTPPGLDTGELFF. The CDR3 bases are TGCGCCAGCACCCCCCCGGGACTAGATACCGGGGAGCTGTTTTTT.

The sample holds many counts of this clonotype. The chain couples TRBV6-5 to TRBJ2-7; weak D call: TRBD1 (6 bases). The V gene lost 6 bases and the J gene lost 3 bases, with 15 bases spanning the gap. This CDR3 comprises 14 residues. Germline V gives CDR1 MNHEY, CDR2 SVGAGI. Here the CDR3 DNA reads TGTGCCAGCAGCAAGGACAGTTATCTCTACGAGCAGTACTTC. It translates to CASSKDSYLYEQYF.

This clonotype was picked up a small number of times. The V call is TRBV6-2 or TRBV6-3, the J call TRBJ1-4; D is perhaps TRBD1 (5 bases). This CDR3 comprises 15 residues. Germline V gene sequence: CDR1 MNHEY, CDR2 SVGEGT. V was trimmed by 6 bases and J by 10 bases, leaving 21 bases between them. CDR3 DNA sequence: TGTGCCAGCAGCCGGACCGCCCAGGGATACGGAAAACTGTTTTTT. It specifies CASSRTAQGYGKLFF.

The CDR3 bases are TGTGCCAGCAGTTACCTGGACCCGGGGGCCGGGGAGCTGTTTTTT. This sequence encodes CASSYLDPGAGELFF. The chain is built from TRBV6-5 and TRBJ2-2, with D tentatively TRBD2 (6 bases). Looked up from germline, CDR1 is MNHEY and CDR2 is SVGAGI. The CDR3 is made up of 15 amino acids. Trimming took off 2 bases at V and 6 bases at J, with 13 bases between the two ends.

The chain recombines TRBV6-1 with TRBJ2-7, with 12 bases fitting TRBD2. The CDR3 is made up of 16 amino acids. The junction had 8 bases not matched to a gene; V was cut back by 5 bases and J by 3 bases. Looked up from germline, CDR1 is MNHNS and CDR2 is SASEGT. In DNA, the CDR3 is TGTGCCAGCAGTAAACTAGAGGGACTAGCGGGCTACGAGCAGTACTTC. The encoded protein is CASSKLEGLAGYEQYF.

This chain joins TRBV27 and TRBJ2-7; 9 positions agree with TRBD2. CDR1 MNHEY and CDR2 SMNVEV come from the germline V gene (reference sequence). The CDR3 totals 19 residues. V lost 3 bases to trimming and J lost 7 bases; unmatched junction nucleotides: 22. The CDR3 coding sequence is TGTGCCAGCAGTTTGCAGGGGCCCGATTTTATTAGCGGGAGTAGTGAGCAGTACTTC. Translated, it gives CASSLQGPDFISGSSEQYF.

This clonotype was counted at least ten times. The genes are TRBV29-1 and TRBJ2-5; 9 bases map to TRBD1. Germline CDR1 and CDR2: SQVTM and ANQGSEA. This CDR3 is built from 14 residues. Trimming cost V 6 bases and J 4 bases; bases outside gene matches: 9. Here the CDR3 reads CSVTGGAIGETQYF. The CDR3 nucleotides are TGCAGCGTCACAGGGGGCGCAATTGGAGAGACCCAGTACTTC.

This clonotype has a handful of counts. V gene TRBV14 combines with J gene TRBJ2-5, with D unclear. This CDR3 contains 14 residues. V lost 3 bases and J lost 3, with 11 bases in between. The germline gives CDR1 SGHDN, CDR2 FVKESK. The CDR3 sequence is CASSQWGIKETQYF. The CDR3 DNA follows: TGTGCCAGCAGCCAGTGGGGTATAAAAGAGACCCAGTACTTC.

This clonotype was counted only a few times. The chain has TRBV5-1 and TRBJ2-7; no clear D gene. V was cut by 1 base and J by 3 bases, with 11 bases left in between. The CDR3 loop spans 14 amino acids. CDR1 and CDR2 (germline): SGHRS, YFSETQ. The CDR3 loop is CASSLLWTDYEQYF. In DNA, the CDR3 is TGCGCCAGCAGCTTGTTGTGGACCGACTACGAGCAGTACTTC.

This clonotype was observed a few times. The gene calls are TRBV6-2 or TRBV6-3 and TRBJ2-7; 13 bases agree with TRBD2. V lost 6 bases and J lost 0; bases outside the gene matches: 11. Germline-derived CDR1 and CDR2 are MNHEY and SVGEGT. CDR3 length: 18 amino acids. CDR3 loop: CASRPPGLAGTSSYEQYF. DNA for the CDR3: TGTGCCAGCAGACCTCCGGGACTAGCGGGGACGAGCTCCTACGAGCAGTACTTC.

This sequence joins TRBV28 and TRBJ2-3; 9 bases line up with TRBD1. After removal of 6 bases from V and 7 bases from J, the junction contained 11 bases not matched to a gene. The CDR3 totals 15 residues. CDR1 MDHEN and CDR2 SYDVKM come from the germline V gene. The CDR3 reads CASSQPGQGRHTQYF. CDR3 DNA sequence: TGTGCCAGCAGCCAGCCGGGACAGGGTCGGCATACGCAGTATTTT.

This clonotype has only a few counts. This chain joins TRBV27 and TRBJ2-3; D possibly corresponds to TRBD1 (6 bases). V lost 0 bases and J lost 3, with 13 bases in between. Germline CDR1 reads MNHEY; CDR2 reads SMNVEV (reference sequence). This CDR3 is built from 16 residues. The CDR3 DNA reads TGTGCCAGCAGTTTATCGACAGGCTTTGAGACAGATACGCAGTATTTT. The encoded protein is CASSLSTGFETDTQYF.